Each of the 27 T cell receptor beta chains below was sequenced from the same sample in a study of blood T cells in healthy people across ages. Next came a second PCR, run for about 7 to 12 cycles, which used a sample-barcoded 5' primer along with a J-beta primer mix. TCRdb reprocessed the 5' RACE reads with MiXCR, giving one entry per CDR3 protein. This sample has fewer than 2,000,000 distinct CDR3 sequences; 30% to 40% occur once, and the top ten carry more than 20%. Material for sequencing was blood. These receptors came from a human donor in good health.

The chain links TRBV12-3 or TRBV12-4 to TRBJ2-2; no firm D call. V was pared by 7 bases and J by 6 bases, with 15 bases between. This CDR3 region has 14 residues. The CDR3 coding sequence is TGTGCCAGCACCAAAGTGGGTGGATCCGGGGAGCTGTTTTTT. It yields the protein CASTKVGGSGELFF.

DNA for the CDR3: TGTGCCAGCACCATCAGTGGGACAGGGGTCAATGAGCAGTTCTTC. It codes for CASTISGTGVNEQFF. The chain couples TRBV2 to TRBJ2-1; 10 bases line up with TRBD1. Germline CDR1 SNHLY, CDR2 FYNNEI. The length of the CDR3 is 15 residues. V lost 7 bases to trimming and J lost 6 bases; unmatched junction nucleotides: 9.

The rearrangement uses TRBV7-2 and TRBJ2-7, with 8 nucleotides matching TRBD2. The tail of the sequence fits TRBJ2-5 better, so the J call may be wrong. The CDR3 length is 17 residues. CDR1 is SGHTA, CDR2 FQGNSA, per germline. CDR3 loop: CASSPSMGRGVRETQYF. Written as DNA, the CDR3 is TGTGCCAGCAGCCCTTCTATGGGGCGGGGGGTCCGTGAGACCCAGTACTTC.

A few counts support this clonotype. The chain carries TRBV6-1 and TRBJ2-3; 8 bases fit TRBD1. Trimming cost V 11 bases and J 0 bases; bases outside gene matches: 10. The V gene's germline CDR1 is MNHNS and CDR2 SASEGT. The CDR3 has 15 residues. This CDR3 reads CAGNYYRGSTDTQYF. The CDR3 nucleotides read TGTGCCGGCAATTATTACAGGGGGAGCACAGATACGCAGTATTTT.

This chain joins TRBV7-6 and TRBJ1-3; tentative D call: TRBD1 (6 bases). The CDR3 is 14 amino acids. V was cut by 6 bases and J by 2 bases, with 11 bases left in between. Germline-derived CDR1 and CDR2 are SGHVS and FNYEAQ. The CDR3 DNA reads TGTGCCAGCAGTATAGGGGGTGCTGGAAACACCATATATTTT. The encoded protein is CASSIGGAGNTIYF.

The V call is TRBV6-5, the J call TRBJ2-1, with a possible D match to TRBD2 (5 bases). Trimming removed 5 bases from V and 15 bases from J, with 17 bases in between. Germline-derived CDR1 and CDR2 are MNHEY and SVGAGI. The CDR3 runs 12 residues. In DNA form, the CDR3 reads TGTGCCAGCAGTCACCCGACGGGAAGGGCGTTCTTC. It encodes CASSHPTGRAFF.

This clonotype was recorded many times. The CDR3 region is CASSYSNYGYTF. The CDR3 DNA sequence: TGTGCCAGCAGTTACTCCAACTATGGCTACACCTTC. The V and J genes are TRBV6-2 or TRBV6-3 and TRBJ1-2; D is unclear. The CDR3 extends over 12 amino acids. CDR1 and CDR2 (germline): MNHEY, SVGEGT. Trimming took 0 bases from V and 2 from J, leaving 1 base between them.

Details on this clonotype: This may be a read error, as it is one base from a much larger clone. The chain uses TRBV7-6 and TRBJ2-7; 7 positions match TRBD1. The CDR3 extends over 14 amino acids. CDR1 SGHVS and CDR2 FNYEAQ come from the germline V gene. V lost 1 base, J lost 3 bases, and 3 bases stayed unmatched. This chain's CDR3 is CASSLGDSDYEQYF. The CDR3 region has the DNA TGTGCCAGCAGCTTAGGGGACAGCGACTACGAGCAGTACTTC.

This clonotype is a singleton in its sample. The gene calls are TRBV5-1 and TRBJ2-7; 7 bases fit TRBD1. The CDR3 has 15 residues. The germline V gene encodes CDR1 SGHRS and CDR2 YFSETQ. V gave up 4 bases and J gave up 2 bases; unmatched junction bases: 9. The CDR3 spells CASSIDRVTAYEQYF. The CDR3 DNA follows: TGCGCCAGCAGCATAGACAGGGTTACAGCCTACGAGCAGTACTTC.

This clonotype has a handful of counts. The chain carries TRBV29-1 and TRBJ2-1; TRBD2 aligns across 11 bases. V lost 3 bases and J lost 4; bases outside the gene matches: 11. The CDR3 has 17 residues. Germline CDR1 reads SQVTM; CDR2 reads ANQGSEA. In DNA form, the CDR3 reads TGCAGCGTTGAGGATCGGGCGGGACTAGCGGCGTACAATGAGCAGTTCTTC. Protein: CSVEDRAGLAAYNEQFF.

J is TRBJ1-4 and V is TRBV4-1, with unresolved D. V was cut by 1 base and J by 8 bases, with 8 bases left in between. The CDR3 is 13 residues long. Germline V lookup: CDR1 MGHRA, CDR2 YSYEKL. The CDR3 DNA follows: TGCGCCAGCAGCCAAGCTGCAAGGGAAAAACTGTTTTTT. This encodes CASSQAAREKLFF.

In its sample, this clonotype was seen many times. The CDR3 is CASRPYEQYF. In DNA form, the CDR3 reads TGTGCCAGCAGACCGTACGAGCAGTACTTC. This rearrangement joins TRBV6-2 or TRBV6-3 to TRBJ2-7; D unresolved. This CDR3 is 10 amino acids long. The V gene's germline CDR1 is MNHEY and CDR2 SVGEGT. Trimming took off 6 bases at V and 4 bases at J, with 4 bases between the two ends.

V and J are TRBV7-9 and TRBJ2-4, with 9 bases aligning to TRBD1. The tail of the sequence fits TRBJ2-7 better, so the J call may be wrong. CDR3 length: 18 amino acids. CDR1 is SEHNR and CDR2 is FQNEAQ in the germline V gene (reference sequence). The DNA for the CDR3 is TGTGCCAGCAGCTCCACAGGGGGCGAGTCTGGGGTAACCTACGAGCAGTACTTC. As protein: CASSSTGGESGVTYEQYF.

This chain connects TRBV5-1 to TRBJ2-5; D is tentatively TRBD1 or TRBD2 (5 bases each). Germline loops: CDR1 SGHRS, CDR2 YFSETQ. V lost 4 bases and J 2 bases, leaving 24 bases between the germline ends. The CDR3 extends over 18 amino acids. The CDR3 DNA follows: TGCGCCAGCAGCCCGGGGCAGCTTTATGAGCTTCTACAAGAGACCCAGTACTTC. Translation gives CASSPGQLYELLQETQYF.

J is TRBJ2-1 and V is TRBV4-1, with 10 bases aligning to TRBD2. V shed 1 base and J 7 bases; nucleotides not matched to a gene: 16. Looked up from germline, CDR1 is MGHRA and CDR2 is YSYEKL. The CDR3 is 19 amino acids. The CDR3 DNA reads TGCGCCAGCAGCCAAGCCCGAACTAGCGGGGCCTTCTATTGGAATGAGCAGTTCTTC. It translates to CASSQARTSGAFYWNEQFF.

This clonotype was counted a few times. The chain's CDR3 is CASSRQGSNTEAFF. The CDR3 nucleotides read TGTGCCAGCAGCAGACAGGGCTCGAACACTGAAGCTTTCTTT. The rearrangement uses TRBV7-8 and TRBJ1-1; 7 nucleotides match TRBD1. CDR1 is SGHVS, CDR2 FQNEAQ, per germline. This CDR3 has 14 amino acids. Germline trimming cut 5 bases from V and 1 base from J; bases unmatched to any gene: 4.

V and J are TRBV20-1 and TRBJ1-1; D unresolved. CDR1 is DFQATT, CDR2 SNEGSKA, per germline (reference sequence). The CDR3 contains 11 residues. Trimming took 0 bases from V and 6 from J, leaving 5 bases between them. CDR3 DNA: TGCAGTGCTAGAGATCGTCCTGAAGCTTTCTTT. Translating it yields CSARDRPEAFF.

This clonotype was seen a handful of times. The rearrangement links TRBV12-3 or TRBV12-4 to TRBJ1-5; the D is unclear. V dropped 7 bases and J dropped 6 bases, with 16 bases sitting between them. The CDR3 loop spans 14 amino acids. The CDR3 DNA reads as TGTGCCAGCACCACAAAAGCAGGCAGTCAGCCCCAGCATTTT. Its protein product is CASTTKAGSQPQHF.

J is TRBJ1-1 and V is TRBV6-1; the D gene is possibly TRBD1 (6 bases). Germline V CDR1 and CDR2: MNHNS, SASEGT. The CDR3 extends over 17 amino acids. The ends were cut back, 8 bases at V and 5 bases at J, with 27 bases in the middle. The DNA of the CDR3 is TGTGCCAGCCGGAGCCGGACAGACCGGACGAGTTCTACTGAAGCTTTCTTT. This codes for CASRSRTDRTSSTEAFF.

The CDR3 protein is CSPGSYGYTF. For the CDR3, the DNA is TGCAGCCCAGGTTCCTATGGCTACACCTTC. The rearrangement uses TRBV20-1 and TRBJ1-2, with D unresolved. Germline values: CDR1 DFQATT, CDR2 SNEGSKA (reference sequence). This CDR3 contains 10 residues.

The chain carries TRBV3-1 and TRBJ2-1, with D unresolved. Germline V gene data show CDR1 as LGHDT and CDR2 as YNNKEL (reference sequence). Trimming removed 4 bases at V and 9 bases at J, with 10 bases between. The CDR3 loop spans 12 amino acids. Here the CDR3 DNA reads TGTGCCAGCAGCCCCAACTGGGGTGAGCAGTTCTTC. It specifies CASSPNWGEQFF.

On this clonotype itself: This CDR3 fails to terminate in the conserved phenylalanine or tryptophan, so it likely reflects a read error. The V and J genes are TRBV3-1 and TRBJ1-2; D gene uncertain. The CDR3 length is 12 residues. V lost 1 base and J lost 7, with 7 bases in between. The V gene's germline CDR1 is LGHDT and CDR2 YNNKEL (reference sequence). CDR3 sequence: CASSQGVRGYTS. In DNA, the CDR3 is TGTGCCAGCAGCCAAGGGGTTCGTGGCTACACCTCC.

The chain carries TRBV29-1 and TRBJ1-2, with D perhaps TRBD1 (5 bases). The CDR3 consists of 11 residues. V gave up 5 bases and J gave up 6 bases, with 10 bases separating them. From germline, CDR1 is SQVTM and CDR2 ANQGSEA. The CDR3 protein is CSVWGGDGYTF. DNA of the CDR3: TGCAGCGTTTGGGGAGGGGATGGCTACACCTTC.

The chain recombines TRBV6-6 with TRBJ1-2, with 8 bases fitting TRBD1. The CDR3 length is 15 residues. V trimming: 4 bases; J trimming: 4 bases; junction bases outside the gene matches: 8. CDR1 and CDR2 from the germline V gene are MNHNY and SVGAGI (reference sequence). The CDR3 here is CASSSAGGPSYGYTF. In nucleotides, the CDR3 is TGTGCCAGCAGTTCCGCAGGGGGCCCATCCTATGGCTACACCTTC.

V and J are TRBV29-1 and TRBJ2-1, with no clear D. The CDR3 extends over 13 amino acids. Germline CDR1 and CDR2: SQVTM and ANQGSEA. Trimming removed 2 bases from V and 7 bases from J, with 12 bases in between. As DNA, the CDR3 is TGCAGCGTTGAAACCCTACCGGCGAATGAGCAGTTCTTC. Translated: CSVETLPANEQFF.

This clonotype showed up just a few times. The chain recombines TRBV7-2 with TRBJ2-1; 14 bases map to TRBD2. CDR1 and CDR2 from the germline V gene are SGHTA and FQGNSA. The CDR3 covers 16 residues. The junction had 8 bases not matched to a gene; V was cut back by 5 bases and J by 8 bases. The CDR3 DNA follows: TGTGCCAGCAGCCTTCAGACTAGCGGGGGGGATCATGAGCAGTTCTTC. Its protein product is CASSLQTSGGDHEQFF.

The sample holds a few counts of this clonotype. This chain links TRBV5-6 with TRBJ2-1; 11 nucleotides line up with TRBD2. Per the germline V gene, CDR1 is SGHDT and CDR2 is YYEEEE. The V and J ends lost 4 bases and 8 bases, in that order; junction bases with no gene match: 8. This CDR3 is built from 15 residues. CDR3 amino acids: CASSPGSGGAYEQFF. The CDR3 DNA follows: TGTGCCAGCAGCCCGGGTAGCGGGGGGGCCTATGAGCAGTTCTTC.